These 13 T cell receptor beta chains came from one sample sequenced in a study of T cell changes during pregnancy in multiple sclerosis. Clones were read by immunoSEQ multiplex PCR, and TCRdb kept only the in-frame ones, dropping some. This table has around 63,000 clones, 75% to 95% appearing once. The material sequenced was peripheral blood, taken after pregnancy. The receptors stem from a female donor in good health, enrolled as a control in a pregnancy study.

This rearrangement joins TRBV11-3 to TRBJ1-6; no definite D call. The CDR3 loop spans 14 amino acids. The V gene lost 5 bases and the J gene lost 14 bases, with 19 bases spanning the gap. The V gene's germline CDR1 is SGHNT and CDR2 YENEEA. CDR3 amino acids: CASSPSGSPKALHF. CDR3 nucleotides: TGTGCCAGCAGCCCTAGTGGGTCTCCTAAGGCCCTCCACTTT.

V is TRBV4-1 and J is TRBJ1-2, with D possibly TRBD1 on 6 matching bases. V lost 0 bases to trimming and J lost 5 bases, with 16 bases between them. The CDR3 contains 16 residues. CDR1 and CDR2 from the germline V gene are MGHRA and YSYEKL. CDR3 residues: CASSQDPDSGGYGYTF. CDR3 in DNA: TGCGCCAGCAGCCAAGACCCGGACAGCGGTGGGTATGGCTACACCTTC.

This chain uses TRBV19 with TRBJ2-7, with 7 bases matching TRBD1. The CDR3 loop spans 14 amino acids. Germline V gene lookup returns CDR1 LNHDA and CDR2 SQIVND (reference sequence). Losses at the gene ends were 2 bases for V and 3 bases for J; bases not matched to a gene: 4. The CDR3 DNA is TGTGCCAGTAGTATACCAGGGGGAAGCTACGAGCAGTACTTC. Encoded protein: CASSIPGGSYEQYF.

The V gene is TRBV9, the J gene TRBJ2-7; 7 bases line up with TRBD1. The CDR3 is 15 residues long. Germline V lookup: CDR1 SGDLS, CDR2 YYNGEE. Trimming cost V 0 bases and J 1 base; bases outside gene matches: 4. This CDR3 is CASSVATGDSYEQYF. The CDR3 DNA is TGTGCCAGCAGCGTAGCAACAGGGGATTCCTACGAGCAGTACTTC.

The CDR3 is CASNRFAGASSGYTF. As DNA, the CDR3 is TGTGCCAGCAACCGTTTCGCGGGGGCGTCGAGTGGCTACACCTTC. The rearrangement joins TRBV6-6 to TRBJ1-2; a possible D gene is TRBD1 (6 bases). This CDR3 has 15 amino acids. Germline CDR1 MNHNY, CDR2 SVGAGI (reference sequence). V was pared by 7 bases and J by 7 bases, with 22 bases between.

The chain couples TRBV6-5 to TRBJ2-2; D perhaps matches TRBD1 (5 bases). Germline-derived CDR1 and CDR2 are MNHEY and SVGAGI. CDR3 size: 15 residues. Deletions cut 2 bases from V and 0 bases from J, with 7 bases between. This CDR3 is CASSYQGANTGELFF. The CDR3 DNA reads TGTGCCAGCAGTTACCAGGGTGCGAACACCGGGGAGCTGTTTTTT.

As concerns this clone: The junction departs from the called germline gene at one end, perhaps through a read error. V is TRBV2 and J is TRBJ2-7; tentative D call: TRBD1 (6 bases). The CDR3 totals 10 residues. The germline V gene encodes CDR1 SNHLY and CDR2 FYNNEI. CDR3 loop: CASRGAEQYF. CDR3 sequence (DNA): TGTGCGAGCAGGGGAGCCGAGCAGTACTTC.

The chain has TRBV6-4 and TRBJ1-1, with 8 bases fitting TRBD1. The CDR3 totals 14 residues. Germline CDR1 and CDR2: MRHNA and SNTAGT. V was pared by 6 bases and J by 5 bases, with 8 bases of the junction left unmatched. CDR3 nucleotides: TGTGCCAGCAGACCGACAGGGGCCATGACTGAAGCTTTCTTT. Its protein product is CASRPTGAMTEAFF.

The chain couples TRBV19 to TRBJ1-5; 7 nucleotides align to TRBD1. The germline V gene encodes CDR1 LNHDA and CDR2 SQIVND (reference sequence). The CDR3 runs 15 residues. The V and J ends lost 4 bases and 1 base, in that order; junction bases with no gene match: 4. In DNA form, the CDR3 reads TGTGCCAGTAGTACCGAGGGACAGAGCAATCAGCCCCAGCATTTT. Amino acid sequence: CASSTEGQSNQPQHF.

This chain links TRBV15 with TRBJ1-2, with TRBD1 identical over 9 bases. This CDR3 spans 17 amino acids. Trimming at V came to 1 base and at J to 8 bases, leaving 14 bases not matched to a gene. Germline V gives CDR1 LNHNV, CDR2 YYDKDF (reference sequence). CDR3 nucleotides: TGTGCCACCAGCAGAGGGATACGGACAGGGGAATGGGGAGGCTACACCTTC. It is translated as CATSRGIRTGEWGGYTF.

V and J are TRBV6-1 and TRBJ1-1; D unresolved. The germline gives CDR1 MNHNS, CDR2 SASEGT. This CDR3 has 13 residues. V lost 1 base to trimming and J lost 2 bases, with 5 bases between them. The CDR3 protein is CASSEVRNTEAFF. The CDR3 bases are TGTGCCAGCAGTGAAGTGCGAAACACTGAAGCTTTCTTT.

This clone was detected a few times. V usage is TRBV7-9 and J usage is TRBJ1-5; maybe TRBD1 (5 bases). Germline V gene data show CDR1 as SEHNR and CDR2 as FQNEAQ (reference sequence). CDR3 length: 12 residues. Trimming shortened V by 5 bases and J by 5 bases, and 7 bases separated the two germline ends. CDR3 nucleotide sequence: TGTGCCAGCAGCCCGGGGGATCAGCCCCAGCATTTT. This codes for CASSPGDQPQHF.

The CDR3 region has the DNA TGTGCCTGGGAGAGAGGGGGGAACACTGAAGCTTTCTTT. It translates to CAWERGGNTEAFF. The V and J genes are TRBV30 and TRBJ1-1, with D perhaps TRBD1 (6 bases). The CDR3 is 13 residues long. Trimming pared 5 bases from V and 1 base from J, leaving 11 bases between. Germline CDR1 and CDR2: GTSNPN and SVGIG (reference sequence).